A single count supports the clone carrying this T cell receptor beta chain. The sample originates from a study of technical replicates of blood from several donors. Clones were sequenced by immunoSEQ multiplex PCR, and TCRdb holds only the in-frame ones, with some missing. This sample has more than 65,000 clones; approximately 96% occur once, and the top ten carry approximately 0.3%. V was pared by 2 bases and J by 2 bases, with 12 bases between. Germline V CDR1 and CDR2: SGHVS, FNYEAQ. The length of the CDR3 is 16 residues. This TCR was recovered from a human donor in good health. Input material: T cells isolated from PBMCs. V is TRBV7-6 and J is TRBJ2-2, with a weak D call TRBD2 (6 bases). The CDR3 DNA sequence: TGTGCCAGCAGCTTATACTCCGGGAGAAACACCGGGGAGCTGTTTTTT. Its translation: CASSLYSGRNTGELFF. The full variable domain, with the rest looked up from reference TRBV7-6 and TRBJ2-2, is GAGVSQSPRYKVTKRGQDVALRCDPISGHVSLYWYRQALGQGPEFLTYFNYEAQQDKSGLPNDRFSAERPEGSISTLTIQRTEQRDSAMYRCASSLYSGRNTGELFFGEGSRLTVL.